The present entry profiles one TCR beta chain with its context. The authors' processing: Cell counts per sample came from amplifying reference gene primers. Clones were read by immunoSEQ multiplex PCR, and TCRdb kept only the in-frame ones, dropping some. V and J calls and clone size are given by that table; D and trimming were obtained from the DNA. The sample contains about 270,000 clones, 91% of which appear only once. V shed 6 bases and J shed 5 bases, with 7 bases lying between them. Germline V CDR1 and CDR2: MDHEN, SYDVKM. The CDR3 sequence is 11 residues long. Those enrolled, adults aged roughly 18 to 89 years, came from about two dozen US areas. The source of the sample is a study of blood T cell repertoires in COVID-19. Overall study context: Both acute and convalescent COVID-19 samples were obtained from the United States, Italy and Spain.

The V call is TRBV28, the J call TRBJ2-5; D is undetermined. Sequenced sample: PBMCs or T cells enriched from blood (not recorded which). The receptor was isolated from a middle-aged man who had been exposed to COVID-19. The CDR3 protein is CASRFRETQYF. The CDR3 DNA sequence: TGTGCCAGCAGATTCCGGGAGACCCAGTACTTC.